This T cell receptor (beta chain) emerged from a study of T cell responses to AZD1222 COVID-19 vaccine. The CDR3 loop spans 13 amino acids. The V gene end was trimmed by 3 bases and the J gene end by 7 bases; junction bases not matched to a gene: 3. Germline lookup yields CDR1 SGDLS and CDR2 YYNGEE. The data were produced by immunoSEQ multiplex PCR, yet TCRdb's version contains in-frame clones alone and is incomplete. The sample includes around 160,000 clones, roughly 91% seen only once; the top ten take 1.4% to 1.5%. This clone was seen a handful of times. Antigen: not known. Study-wide results and limits: Baseline serology detected seropositivity in only six AZD1222 recipients. Repertoire collection took place solely once the T cell response had peaked.

This receptor was obtained from an adult in good health. Sequenced here: peripheral blood, sampled on day 0 of AZD1222 vaccination. The chain uses TRBV9 and TRBJ1-4, with TRBD1 identical over 7 bases. The CDR3 DNA is TGTGCCAGCAGCGAGGGACAGCGTGAAAAACTGTTTTTT. This sequence encodes CASSEGQREKLFF.